This T cell receptor beta chain was found in a study of spatial heterogeneity in lung cancer. V lost 0 bases to trimming and J lost 1 base, with 4 bases between them. Germline CDR1 and CDR2: SGHRS and YFSETQ. The CDR3 is 13 amino acids. Time point specified: sample taken at primary tumor resection. This clonotype was counted ten times or more. Each CDR3 protein gets one entry after TCRdb re-called the 5' RACE reads with MiXCR. The sample records roughly 39,000 distinct CDR3 sequences, 6.5% to 7% being singletons. This receptor was taken from a female donor with early-stage non-small cell lung cancer. The J gene is TRBJ1-1, the V gene TRBV5-1; D is ambiguous. Sequenced here: PBMCs, sampled at surgery. The CDR3 coding sequence is TGCGCCAGCAGCTTGGCAGGGAACACTGAAGCTTTCTTT. It codes for CASSLAGNTEAFF.